One and the same sample provided the 20 T cell receptor beta chains below, sequenced in a study of blood T cells in healthy people across ages. Next came a second PCR, run for about 7 to 12 cycles, which used a sample-barcoded 5' primer along with a J-beta primer mix. MiXCR was run by TCRdb on the 5' RACE reads, yielding one entry per CDR3 protein. In the table there are fewer than 1,200,000 distinct CDR3 sequences, approximately 25% of which are singletons. These data also formed part of another study, on T cells of mothers and their children.

The sequencing input was blood. These receptor sequences come from a girl under 10 years old in good health.

There are a few counts of this clonotype. The chain has TRBV6-1 and TRBJ1-6; weak D call: TRBD1 (6 bases). Germline values: CDR1 MNHNS, CDR2 SASEGT. CDR3 length: 16 residues. The V and J ends lost 10 bases and 0 bases respectively, with 16 bases between them. Here the CDR3 DNA reads TGTGCCACCTCTCCGAGGGGGAGCTCCTATAATTCACCCCTCCACTTT. Translation gives CATSPRGSSYNSPLHF.

V and J are TRBV6-5 and TRBJ2-7; 7 bases agree with TRBD1. Unmatched junction bases numbered 19, after V lost 2 bases and J lost 3 bases. From germline, CDR1 is MNHEY and CDR2 SVGAGI. The CDR3 covers 19 residues. The CDR3 DNA follows: TGTGCCAGCAGTTACACAACACCTGGGTACAGGGGACGGGACTACGAGCAGTACTTC. The encoded protein is CASSYTTPGYRGRDYEQYF.

This clonotype was observed once. The gene calls are TRBV29-1 and TRBJ2-3; 8 nucleotides align to TRBD2. The germline V gene encodes CDR1 SQVTM and CDR2 ANQGSEA. This CDR3 has 15 residues. After removal of 1 base from V and 5 bases from J, the junction contained 8 bases not matched to a gene. DNA of the CDR3: TGCAGCGTTGAAGTAGAGAGTAGCGGGGTAGATACGCAGTATTTT. It codes for CSVEVESSGVDTQYF.

This clonotype was seen more than once but under ten times. The V and J genes are TRBV12-3 or TRBV12-4 and TRBJ1-2; D gene unclear. Trimming pared 3 bases from V and 3 bases from J, leaving 8 bases between. The CDR3 has 13 amino acids. The CDR3 region has the DNA TGTGCCAGCAGTTTTGGTAGCGACTATGGCTACACCTTC. Amino acids: CASSFGSDYGYTF.

The rearrangement uses TRBV29-1 and TRBJ2-1; weak D call: TRBD1 (5 bases). The CDR3 has 12 residues. Trimming removed 6 bases from V and 2 bases from J, with 8 bases in between. Germline assignment: CDR1 SQVTM and CDR2 ANQGSEA. The CDR3 here is CSVRAPYNEQFF. In nucleotides, the CDR3 is TGCAGCGTCAGGGCCCCCTACAATGAGCAGTTCTTC.

The table lists this clonotype with a few counts. The chain links TRBV10-3 to TRBJ2-3; maybe TRBD2 (5 bases). The germline V gene has CDR1 ENHRY and CDR2 SYGVKD. Trimming took off 0 bases at V and 3 bases at J, with 10 bases between the two ends. The CDR3 extends over 15 amino acids. CDR3 loop: CAISESTGITDTQYF. In DNA form, the CDR3 reads TGTGCCATCAGTGAGTCGACCGGGATTACAGATACGCAGTATTTT.

This clonotype has a handful of counts. V is TRBV20-1 and J is TRBJ1-4; D unclear. Per germline, CDR1 DFQATT and CDR2 SNEGSKA (reference sequence). The V end lost 6 bases, the J end lost 3 bases, and 14 bases lay between the germline ends. The CDR3 length is 14 residues. The CDR3 loop is CSADPGLANEKLFF. The CDR3 region has the DNA TGCAGTGCCGATCCCGGGTTGGCTAATGAAAAACTGTTTTTT.

This clonotype has only a few counts. This chain uses TRBV5-1 with TRBJ2-1; 13 bases agree with TRBD2. Germline lookup yields CDR1 SGHRS and CDR2 YFSETQ. CDR3 length: 18 amino acids. V dropped 0 bases and J dropped 0; count of bases not matched to a gene: 3. The CDR3 DNA reads TGCGCCAGCAGCTTGGCCGGACTAGCGGGGGTCTCCTACAATGAGCAGTTCTTC. It is translated as CASSLAGLAGVSYNEQFF.

The genes are TRBV28 and TRBJ2-4; 7 bases line up with TRBD2. The germline V gene encodes CDR1 MDHEN and CDR2 SYDVKM. The CDR3 is 15 residues long. V lost 5 bases and J lost 7; bases outside the gene matches: 11. The CDR3 region has the DNA TGTGCCAGCAGTCAATCATGGGACTACGGCAACATTCAGTACTTC. Residues: CASSQSWDYGNIQYF.

This clonotype was recorded a few times. This rearrangement joins TRBV28 to TRBJ1-2; no reliable D call. The CDR3 spans 13 residues. Germline-derived CDR1 and CDR2 are MDHEN and SYDVKM. The ends were cut back, 6 bases at V and 5 bases at J, with 13 bases in the middle. CDR3 in DNA: TGTGCCAGCAGCCCTTCGAGCGGGTATGGCTACACCTTC. Protein product: CASSPSSGYGYTF.

The chain couples TRBV7-3 to TRBJ2-3, with TRBD2 as a possible D gene (6 bases). The CDR3 sequence is 15 residues long. The V gene's germline CDR1 is SGHTA and CDR2 FQGTGA. Deletions cut 5 bases from V and 0 bases from J, with 12 bases between. In DNA, the CDR3 is TGTGCCAGCAGCCAAGGGACTTCTAGCACAGATACGCAGTATTTT. Its translation: CASSQGTSSTDTQYF.

The CDR3 spells CSVELGGDQPQHF. The CDR3 nucleotides are TGCAGCGTTGAGTTGGGTGGGGATCAGCCCCAGCATTTT. The chain couples TRBV29-1 to TRBJ1-5; D unresolved. Trimming removed 3 bases at V and 5 bases at J, with 11 bases between. Germline assignment: CDR1 SQVTM and CDR2 ANQGSEA. This CDR3 region has 13 residues. The entire variable domain, with the rest obtained from reference TRBV29-1 and TRBJ1-5, is as follows: SAVISQKPSRDICQRGTSLTIQCQVDSQVTMMFWYRQQPGQSLTLIATANQGSEATYESGFVIDKFPISRPNLTFSTLTVSNMSPEDSSIYLCSVELGGDQPQHFGDGTRLSIL.

In the case of this clonotype: A much larger clonotype is one base distant, so this may be a read error. CDR3 in DNA: TGTGCCACCAGTGACCCCACAGATACGCAGGATTTT. It encodes CATSDPTDTQDF. V is TRBV24-1 and J is TRBJ2-3; D ambiguous. The CDR3 extends over 12 amino acids. Germline-derived CDR1 and CDR2 are KGHDR and SFDVKD.

This clonotype was counted between two and nine times. The CDR3 DNA is TGTGCCAGCTCACCAACAGGCCTGGCGGGAGAGGAGGAGACCCAGTACTTC. It encodes CASSPTGLAGEEETQYF. This rearrangement joins TRBV18 to TRBJ2-5; TRBD2 matches at 7 bases. The germline gives CDR1 KGHSH, CDR2 LQKENI. The CDR3 has 17 residues. J was trimmed by 5 bases and V by 2 bases; bases with no gene match: 14.

This clonotype was seen a few times. This chain links TRBV29-1 with TRBJ2-5, with D unresolved. CDR1 and CDR2 from the germline V gene are SQVTM and ANQGSEA. The CDR3 sequence is 14 residues long. Trimming cost V 4 bases and J 2 bases, with 14 bases left between them. As DNA, the CDR3 is TGCAGCGTTGTAATGTCGACGGAGCAAGAGACCCAGTACTTC. This sequence encodes CSVVMSTEQETQYF.

The rearrangement joins TRBV28 to TRBJ2-7, with unresolved D. Trimming stripped 5 bases from V and 2 bases from J, with 10 bases between. Germline V gene sequence: CDR1 MDHEN, CDR2 SYDVKM. The CDR3 covers 13 residues. The CDR3 is CASSIAFTYEQYF. The CDR3 nucleotides read TGTGCCAGCAGTATTGCCTTTACCTACGAGCAGTACTTC.

The V and J genes are TRBV9 and TRBJ2-2, with TRBD2 matching over 8 bases. This CDR3 spans 15 amino acids. J was trimmed by 4 bases and V by 0 bases; bases with no gene match: 2. Germline V lookup: CDR1 SGDLS, CDR2 YYNGEE. CDR3 bases: TGTGCCAGCAGCGTAGGAACTAGCGGCACCGGGGAGCTGTTTTTT. Its protein is CASSVGTSGTGELFF.

This clonotype occurred a few times. The chain couples TRBV29-1 to TRBJ1-4; TRBD1 matches 9 bases. Germline-derived CDR1 and CDR2 are SQVTM and ANQGSEA. CDR3 size: 12 residues. V was pared by 7 bases and J by 8 bases, with 5 bases of the junction left unmatched. The CDR3 DNA reads as TGCAGCGGCGGGACAGGGCGCGAAAAACTGTTTTTT. Encoded protein: CSGGTGREKLFF.

This clonotype was seen only a few times. J is TRBJ2-4 and V is TRBV3-1; D ambiguous. Per the germline V gene, CDR1 is LGHDT and CDR2 is YNNKEL (reference sequence). V was shortened by 4 bases and J by 1 base, with 11 bases between the two germline ends. CDR3 length: 15 residues. The DNA for the CDR3 is TGTGCCAGCAGCCCACTTTACTCCGCCAAAAACATTCAGTACTTC. This translates into CASSPLYSAKNIQYF.

This clonotype was found a few times. The rearrangement uses TRBV20-1 and TRBJ2-7; 11 bases line up with TRBD2. J was trimmed by 3 bases and V by 6 bases; bases with no gene match: 7. Germline CDR1 reads DFQATT; CDR2 reads SNEGSKA (reference sequence). The CDR3 length is 14 residues. The CDR3 here is CSAAGTSGLYEQYF. The CDR3 DNA reads TGCAGTGCCGCCGGGACTAGCGGACTCTACGAGCAGTACTTC.